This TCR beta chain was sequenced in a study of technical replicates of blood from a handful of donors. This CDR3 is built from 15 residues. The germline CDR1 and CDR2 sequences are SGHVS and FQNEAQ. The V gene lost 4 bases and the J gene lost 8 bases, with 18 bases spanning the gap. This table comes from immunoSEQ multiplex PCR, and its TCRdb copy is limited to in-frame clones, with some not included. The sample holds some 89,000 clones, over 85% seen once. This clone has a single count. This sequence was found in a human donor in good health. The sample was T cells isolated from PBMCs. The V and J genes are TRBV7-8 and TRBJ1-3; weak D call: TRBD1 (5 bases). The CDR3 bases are TGTGCCAGCAGCTCGACAGAGAATACCTGGGACACCATATATTTT. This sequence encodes CASSSTENTWDTIYF.